This T cell receptor (beta chain) was retrieved from a study of T-cell memory formation after mild COVID-19. Study in general: TCR clusters were mostly donor specific. Broader study findings: Clones that contracted from day 15 to 85 had balanced CD4/CD8; later expanders were CD4+ biased.

TCR alpha and TCR beta cDNA libraries carrying sample barcodes and UMIs came from 5'RACE with constant-segment primers. Using its own MiXCR run on the 5' RACE reads, TCRdb lists one record per CDR3 protein. Of some 260,000 distinct CDR3 sequences listed, about 17% were seen once; the top ten hold about 3.5%. The CDR3 is 15 residues long. Looked up from germline, CDR1 is SGHNT and CDR2 is YYREEE (reference sequence). V lost 4 bases to trimming and J lost 1 base, with 15 bases between them. This clonotype was detected a few times. Its antigen is unknown. The TCR comes from a young man who had mild COVID-19 (a few samples of this study predate the infection). Cell type and time point are not known. Sequenced input: PBMCs or a T cell subset sorted from them (not recorded which). V is TRBV5-4 and J is TRBJ2-7, with D possibly TRBD2 on 5 matching bases. CDR3 residues: CASSQAGGGSYEQYF. As DNA, the CDR3 is TGTGCCAGCAGCCAGGCCGGAGGTGGGTCCTACGAGCAGTACTTC.